This TCR beta chain was captured by sequencing in a study of blood T cell repertoires in COVID-19. Study in general: T cells, B-cell-depleted T cells, or PBMCs provided the cDNA or gDNA that served as material.

In the study's own analysis: Reference gene primer amplification yielded estimated nucleated cell counts. Profiled with immunoSEQ multiplex PCR; TCRdb holds only in-frame clones, not every one. V and J calls and clone size follow that table, whereas D and trimming were derived from the DNA. The sample records fewer than 300,000 clones, about four fifths being singletons. This CDR3 has 15 residues. Germline lookup yields CDR1 SNHLY and CDR2 FYNNEI. Trimming shortened V by 8 bases and J by 2 bases, and 13 bases separated the two germline ends. The sample taken for sequencing was peripheral blood. The chain employs TRBV2 and TRBJ1-6; TRBD1 might be the D (6 bases). The sequence derives from a man older than 75 with acute or convalescent COVID-19. DNA for the CDR3: TGTGCCAGCGAGGAGGGGGGGACCTATAATTCACCCCTCCACTTT. This sequence encodes CASEEGGTYNSPLHF. Looking up the rest from reference TRBV2 and TRBJ1-6 gives the full variable domain: EPEVTQTPSHQVTQMGQEVILRCVPISNHLYFYWYRQILGQKVEFLVSFYNNEISEKSEIFDDQFSVERPDGSNFTLKIRSTKLEDSAMYFCASEEGGTYNSPLHFGNGTRLTVT.